This is a list of T cell receptor beta chains from one sample in a study of blood T cell repertoires in COVID-19. TCRdb keeps only in-frame clones here, not all; method: immunoSEQ multiplex PCR. The sample carries some 29,000 clones, roughly 87% recorded once. Sequences were obtained from peripheral blood. All receptors derive from a human donor in a cohort sampled during active COVID-19. Each CDR3 is given with its conserved first and last residue. Each record gives: D gene, V gene, CDR3 protein. A D gene is named only where the DNA matches it firmly.

d_gene: TRBD2; v_gene: TRBV9; CDR3aa: CASSVKGTNYNEQFF
d_gene: -; v_gene: TRBV28; CDR3aa: CASSFSGTTNEKLFF
d_gene: TRBD2; v_gene: TRBV7-9; CDR3aa: CASSLAVGRAGGYGDTQYF
d_gene: TRBD2; v_gene: TRBV19; CDR3aa: CASSRRSSGATDTQYF
d_gene: -; v_gene: TRBV11-1; CDR3aa: CASSLSSYEQYF
d_gene: TRBD2; v_gene: TRBV28; CDR3aa: CASNSGGREQYF
d_gene: TRBD2; v_gene: TRBV6-5; CDR3aa: CATGTSGGGRGTQYF
d_gene: TRBD1; v_gene: TRBV6-5; CDR3aa: CASTRRGHNEQFF
d_gene: -; v_gene: TRBV9; CDR3aa: CASASTTGRQFF
d_gene: -; v_gene: TRBV19; CDR3aa: CASSIGGAGRSNQPQHF
d_gene: -; v_gene: TRBV27; CDR3aa: CASLPGGAKDTQYF
d_gene: -; v_gene: TRBV7-2; CDR3aa: CASSLDQNSPLHF
d_gene: -; v_gene: TRBV24-1; CDR3aa: CATSDYGGAAETQYF
d_gene: TRBD1; v_gene: TRBV28; CDR3aa: CASSTPTGGHQPQHF
d_gene: TRBD2; v_gene: TRBV6-2/TRBV6-3; CDR3aa: CASSTSGLAGASYEQYF
d_gene: -; v_gene: TRBV6-6; CDR3aa: CASTKGKGNTIYF
d_gene: TRBD1; v_gene: TRBV5-4; CDR3aa: CASSPGQGRRDEQFF
d_gene: -; v_gene: TRBV27; CDR3aa: CASRKQGMVDSNQPQHF
d_gene: -; v_gene: TRBV9; CDR3aa: CASNRGGDYGYTF
d_gene: TRBD1; v_gene: TRBV7-2; CDR3aa: CASSLGGDRRFYGYTF
d_gene: TRBD1; v_gene: TRBV18; CDR3aa: CASSGTGVDGGYSPLHF
d_gene: TRBD1; v_gene: TRBV27; CDR3aa: CASSDRVSEAFF
d_gene: -; v_gene: TRBV28; CDR3aa: CASSRVGAKSYEQYF
d_gene: -; v_gene: TRBV7-2; CDR3aa: CASSAKTGIYEQYF
d_gene: TRBD2; v_gene: TRBV18; CDR3aa: CASSPRPPTSGAYEQFF
d_gene: -; v_gene: TRBV5-1; CDR3aa: CASSLGSSNTDTQYF
d_gene: TRBD2; v_gene: TRBV5-6; CDR3aa: CASSLVLAGQETQYF
d_gene: -; v_gene: TRBV7-6; CDR3aa: CASSPKGGGDSPLHF
d_gene: -; v_gene: TRBV7-9; CDR3aa: CASSLGAWETQYF
d_gene: -; v_gene: TRBV7-9; CDR3aa: CASTQGGGYNEQFF
d_gene: -; v_gene: TRBV6-5; CDR3aa: CASSLGLLSGNEQFF
d_gene: -; v_gene: TRBV15; CDR3aa: CATSRNREVSYEQYF
d_gene: TRBD2; v_gene: TRBV4-1; CDR3aa: CASSQGLAGGGTQYF
d_gene: TRBD1; v_gene: TRBV5-1; CDR3aa: CASSPTAGTGGSSEAFF
d_gene: TRBD1; v_gene: TRBV4-3; CDR3aa: CASSPRDSEGQFF
d_gene: TRBD1; v_gene: TRBV7-2; CDR3aa: CATSDRGSTGELFF
d_gene: -; v_gene: TRBV6-2/TRBV6-3; CDR3aa: CASSTPSRSEQYF
d_gene: -; v_gene: TRBV7-9; CDR3aa: CASSFPQGYGYTF
d_gene: TRBD1; v_gene: TRBV3-1/TRBV3-2; CDR3aa: CASSQEGQETYTDTQYF
d_gene: -; v_gene: TRBV7-8; CDR3aa: CASSPLQGRQETQYF
d_gene: -; v_gene: TRBV21-1; CDR3aa: CASSKGALAGEHEQFF
d_gene: TRBD1; v_gene: TRBV28; CDR3aa: CASRTTGGRGQPQHF
d_gene: -; v_gene: TRBV18; CDR3aa: CASSPSGQMNTEAFF
d_gene: -; v_gene: TRBV6-6; CDR3aa: CASRDSMNTEAFF
d_gene: -; v_gene: TRBV6-6; CDR3aa: CASSNRGGGNEQFF
d_gene: TRBD1; v_gene: TRBV24-1; CDR3aa: CATRTGGANTGELFF
d_gene: -; v_gene: TRBV5-5; CDR3aa: CASSPRTSYEQYF
d_gene: TRBD1; v_gene: TRBV7-2; CDR3aa: CASSSGTGDPPF
d_gene: TRBD2; v_gene: TRBV9; CDR3aa: CASSVGASGASTDTQYF
d_gene: TRBD1; v_gene: TRBV19; CDR3aa: CASRGDRGGQNTGELFF
d_gene: -; v_gene: TRBV2; CDR3aa: CASRREGNQPQHF
d_gene: TRBD2; v_gene: TRBV5-1; CDR3aa: CASSLEPSGGAETQYF
d_gene: TRBD1; v_gene: TRBV5-6; CDR3aa: CASSWGQGSGSPLHF
d_gene: -; v_gene: TRBV9; CDR3aa: CASSVEARSTDTQYF